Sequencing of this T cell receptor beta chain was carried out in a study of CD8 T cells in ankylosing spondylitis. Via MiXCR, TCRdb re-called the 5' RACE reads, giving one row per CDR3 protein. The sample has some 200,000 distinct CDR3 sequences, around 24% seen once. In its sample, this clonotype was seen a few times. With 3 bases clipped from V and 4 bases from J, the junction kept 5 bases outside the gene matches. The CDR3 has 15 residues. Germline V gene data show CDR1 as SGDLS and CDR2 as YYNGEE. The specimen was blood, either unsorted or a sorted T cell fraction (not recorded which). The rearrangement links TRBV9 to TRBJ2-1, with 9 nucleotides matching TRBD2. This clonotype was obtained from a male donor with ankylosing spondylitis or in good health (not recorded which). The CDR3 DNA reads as TGTGCCAGCAGCGAGACTAGCGGAGATTACAATGAGCAGTTCTTC. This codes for CASSETSGDYNEQFF. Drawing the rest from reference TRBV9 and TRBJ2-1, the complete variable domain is DSGVTQTPKHLITATGQRVTLRCSPRSGDLSVYWYQQSLDQGLQFLIQYYNGEERAKGNILERFSAQQFPDLHSELNLSSLELGDSALYFCASSETSGDYNEQFFGPGTRLTVL.